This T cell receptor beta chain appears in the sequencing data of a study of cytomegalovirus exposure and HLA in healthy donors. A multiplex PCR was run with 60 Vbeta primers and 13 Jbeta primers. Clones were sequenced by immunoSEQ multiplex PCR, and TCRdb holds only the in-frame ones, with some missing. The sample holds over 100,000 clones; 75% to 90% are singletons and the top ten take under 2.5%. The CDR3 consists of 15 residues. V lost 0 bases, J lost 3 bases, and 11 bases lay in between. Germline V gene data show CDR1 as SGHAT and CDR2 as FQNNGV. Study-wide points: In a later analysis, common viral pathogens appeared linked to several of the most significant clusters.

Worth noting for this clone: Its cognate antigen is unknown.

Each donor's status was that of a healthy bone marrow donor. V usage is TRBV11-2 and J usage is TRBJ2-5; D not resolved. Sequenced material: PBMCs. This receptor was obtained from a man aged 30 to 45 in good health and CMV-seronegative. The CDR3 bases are TGTGCCAGCAGCTTAGAGGCACGCAGCGAAGAGACCCAGTACTTC. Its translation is CASSLEARSEETQYF.